A single T cell receptor beta chain is shown here with its context. The data were taken from a study of blood T cell repertoires in COVID-19. The wider study: Sites across the United States, Italy and Spain contributed samples from acute and convalescent COVID-19. Sample material is recorded as cDNA or gDNA derived from T cells, B-cell-depleted T cells, or PBMCs.

Per germline, CDR1 SQVTM and CDR2 ANQGSEA. With V trimmed by 6 bases and J by 6 bases, 8 bases remained unmatched. The CDR3 runs to 13 residues. Authors' methods: From reference gene primer amplification, estimates of nucleated cell counts were derived. Sequencing used immunoSEQ multiplex PCR; TCRdb keeps in-frame clones, though not all of them. V and J calls and clone size are copied from that table; D and trimming were computed from the DNA. The repertoire holds about 310,000 clones, with roughly 91% as singletons. Everyone who took part was 18 to 89 years old, and they came from roughly 25 US areas.

The chain recombines TRBV29-1 with TRBJ1-5; 7 bases agree with TRBD1. Sequenced: PBMCs or T cells enriched from blood (not recorded which). This sequence originates from a woman in her 30s who had recovered from COVID-19. DNA of the CDR3: TGCAGCGTATCAACAGGGGTGGTTCAGCCCCAGCATTTT. It yields the protein CSVSTGVVQPQHF.